The sequence of this T cell receptor beta chain was determined in a study of T cells in Graves' hyperthyroidism and ophthalmopathy. This clonotype was recorded once. Regions amplified from RNA transcripts were the TCR beta CDR3 regions. Primed by the HTBI set, a first-round RT-PCR was run on the TCR CDR3. TCRdb reprocessed the multiplex PCR reads with MiXCR, giving one entry per CDR3 protein. This repertoire shows fewer than 900,000 distinct CDR3 sequences, roughly 17% found once; its top ten account for under 10%. This CDR3 comprises 15 residues. The V gene's germline CDR1 is LNHDA and CDR2 SQIVND (reference sequence). Trimming stripped 2 bases from V and 0 bases from J, with 8 bases between.

The rearrangement links TRBV19 to TRBJ1-5, with D unresolved. This sequence originates from a man aged 18 to 29 with Graves' hyperthyroidism. Sequenced material: blood. CDR3 protein: CASSISGNSNQPQHF. The CDR3 DNA follows: TGTGCCAGTAGTATATCTGGGAATAGCAATCAGCCCCAGCATTTT.